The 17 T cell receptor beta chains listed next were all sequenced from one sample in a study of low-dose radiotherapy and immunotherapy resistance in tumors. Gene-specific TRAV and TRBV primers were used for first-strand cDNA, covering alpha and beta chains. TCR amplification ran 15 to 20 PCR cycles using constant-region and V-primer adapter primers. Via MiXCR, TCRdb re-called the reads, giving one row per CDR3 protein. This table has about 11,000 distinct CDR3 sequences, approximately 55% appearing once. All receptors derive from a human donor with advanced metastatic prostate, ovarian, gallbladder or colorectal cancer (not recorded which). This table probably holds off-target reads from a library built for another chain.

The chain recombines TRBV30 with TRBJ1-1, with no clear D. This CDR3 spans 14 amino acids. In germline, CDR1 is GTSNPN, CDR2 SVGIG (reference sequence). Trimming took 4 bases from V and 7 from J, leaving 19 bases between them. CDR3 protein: CAWISLGTAGEAFF. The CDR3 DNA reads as TGTGCCTGGATCTCCCTGGGAACAGCGGGTGAAGCTTTCTTT.

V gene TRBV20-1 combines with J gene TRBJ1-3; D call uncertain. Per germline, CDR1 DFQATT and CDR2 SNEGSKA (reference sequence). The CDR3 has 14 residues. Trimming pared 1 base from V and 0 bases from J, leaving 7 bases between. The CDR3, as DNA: TGCAGTGCTAGAGCAGGAGACTCTGGAAACACCATATATTTT. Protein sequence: CSARAGDSGNTIYF.

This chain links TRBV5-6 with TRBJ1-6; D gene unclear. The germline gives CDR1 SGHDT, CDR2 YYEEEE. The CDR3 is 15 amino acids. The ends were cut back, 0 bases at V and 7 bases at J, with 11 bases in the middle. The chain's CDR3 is CASSLEWQANSPLHF. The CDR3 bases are TGTGCCAGCAGCTTGGAATGGCAGGCCAATTCACCCCTCCACTTT.

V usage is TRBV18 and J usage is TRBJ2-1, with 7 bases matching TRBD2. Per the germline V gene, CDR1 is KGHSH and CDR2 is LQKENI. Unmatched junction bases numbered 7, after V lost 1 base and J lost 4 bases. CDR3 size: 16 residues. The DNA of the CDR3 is TGTGCCAGCTCACCACGGGGGGGGATATCTTACAATGAGCAGTTCTTC. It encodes CASSPRGGISYNEQFF.

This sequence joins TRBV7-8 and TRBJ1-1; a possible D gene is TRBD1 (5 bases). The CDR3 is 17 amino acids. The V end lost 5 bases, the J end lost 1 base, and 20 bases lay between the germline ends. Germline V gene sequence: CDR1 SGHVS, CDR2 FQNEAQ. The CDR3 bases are TGTGCCAGCAGCCCCCCCACAATGGGGCAGCCGAACACTGAAGCTTTCTTT. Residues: CASSPPTMGQPNTEAFF.

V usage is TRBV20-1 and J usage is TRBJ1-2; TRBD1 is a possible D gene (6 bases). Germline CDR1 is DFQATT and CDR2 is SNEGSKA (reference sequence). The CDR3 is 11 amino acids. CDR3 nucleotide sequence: TGCAGGGCCCGGGGGCCCGATGGCTACACCTTC. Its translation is CRARGPDGYTF.

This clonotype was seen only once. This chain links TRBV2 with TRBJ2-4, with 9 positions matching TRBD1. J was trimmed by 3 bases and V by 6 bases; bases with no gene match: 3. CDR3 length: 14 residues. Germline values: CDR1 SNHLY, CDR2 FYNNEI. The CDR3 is CASRRTGDKNIQYF. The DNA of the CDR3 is TGTGCCAGCAGAAGGACAGGGGACAAAAACATTCAGTACTTC.

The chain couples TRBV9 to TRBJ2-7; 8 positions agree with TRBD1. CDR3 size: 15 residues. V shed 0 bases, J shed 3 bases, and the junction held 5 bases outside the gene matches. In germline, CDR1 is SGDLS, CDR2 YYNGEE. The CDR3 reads CASSVEETGVYEQYF. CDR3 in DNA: TGTGCCAGCAGCGTAGAGGAGACAGGGGTCTACGAGCAGTACTTC.

This CDR3 reads CASSPSTETSRGYTF. CDR3 in DNA: TGTGCCAGCTCACCTAGCACCGAGACTTCTCGTGGCTACACCTTC. V is TRBV18 and J is TRBJ1-2; no clear D gene. The germline CDR1 and CDR2 sequences are KGHSH and LQKENI. Trimming cost V 3 bases and J 7 bases, with 18 bases left between them. CDR3 length: 15 amino acids.

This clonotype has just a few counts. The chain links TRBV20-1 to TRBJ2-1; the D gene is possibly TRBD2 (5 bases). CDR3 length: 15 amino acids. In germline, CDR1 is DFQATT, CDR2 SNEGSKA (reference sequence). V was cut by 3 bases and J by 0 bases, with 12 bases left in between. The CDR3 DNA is TGCAGTGCTAGGTCTCAAGCGGACTCCTACAATGAGCAGTTCTTC. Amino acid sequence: CSARSQADSYNEQFF.

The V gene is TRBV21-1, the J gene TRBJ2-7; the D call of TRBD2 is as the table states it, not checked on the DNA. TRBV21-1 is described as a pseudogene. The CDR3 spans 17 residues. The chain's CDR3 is CASSHPTSGQHSYEQYF. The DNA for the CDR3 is TGTGCCAGCAGCCATCCGACTAGCGGGCAACACTCCTACGAGCAGTACTTC.

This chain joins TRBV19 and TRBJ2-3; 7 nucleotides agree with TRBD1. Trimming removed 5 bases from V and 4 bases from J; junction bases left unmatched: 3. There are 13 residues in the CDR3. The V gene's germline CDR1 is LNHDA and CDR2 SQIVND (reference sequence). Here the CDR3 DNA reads TGTGCCAGTAGTTCGACAGGGTCAGATACGCAGTATTTT. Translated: CASSSTGSDTQYF.

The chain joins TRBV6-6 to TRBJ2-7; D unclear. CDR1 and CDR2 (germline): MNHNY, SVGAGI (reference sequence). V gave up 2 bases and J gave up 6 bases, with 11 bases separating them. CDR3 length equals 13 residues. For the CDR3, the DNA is TGTGCCAGCAGTTACGATCCATATGTCGAGCAGTACTTC. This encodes CASSYDPYVEQYF.

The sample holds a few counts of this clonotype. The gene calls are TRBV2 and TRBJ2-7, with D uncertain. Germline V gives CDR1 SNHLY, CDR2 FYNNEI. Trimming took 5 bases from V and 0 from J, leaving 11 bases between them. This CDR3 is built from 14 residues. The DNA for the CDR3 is TGTGCCAGCAGTAGGTCCAGGACCTCCTACGAGCAGTACTTC. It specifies CASSRSRTSYEQYF.

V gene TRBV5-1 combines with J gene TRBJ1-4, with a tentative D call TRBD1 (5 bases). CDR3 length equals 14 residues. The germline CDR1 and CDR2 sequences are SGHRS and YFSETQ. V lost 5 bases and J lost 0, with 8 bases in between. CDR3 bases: TGCGCCAGCAGGTGGGGGGCAACTAATGAAAAACTGTTTTTT. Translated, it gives CASRWGATNEKLFF. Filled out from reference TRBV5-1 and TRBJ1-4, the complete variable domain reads KAGVTQTPRYLIKTRGQQVTLSCSPISGHRSVSWYQQTPGQGLQFLFEYFSETQRNKGNFPGRFSGRQFSNSRSEMNVSTLELGDSALYLCASRWGATNEKLFFGSGTQLSVL.

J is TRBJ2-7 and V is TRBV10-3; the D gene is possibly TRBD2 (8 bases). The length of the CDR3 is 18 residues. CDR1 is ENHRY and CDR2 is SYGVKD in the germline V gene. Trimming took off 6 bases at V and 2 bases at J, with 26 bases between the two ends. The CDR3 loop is CAIRPGQLRVAGPYEQYF. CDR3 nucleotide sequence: TGTGCCATCAGGCCGGGACAGTTAAGAGTAGCGGGGCCCTACGAGCAGTACTTC.

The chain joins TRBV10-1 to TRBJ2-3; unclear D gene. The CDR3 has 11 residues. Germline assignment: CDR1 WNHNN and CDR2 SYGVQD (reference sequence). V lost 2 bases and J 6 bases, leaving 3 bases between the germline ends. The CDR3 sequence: CASSEGDTQYF. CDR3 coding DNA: TGCGCCAGCAGTGAGGGGGATACGCAGTATTTT.